This T cell receptor beta chain was captured in a study of blood T cell repertoires in COVID-19. Libraries were prepared by immunoSEQ multiplex PCR; TCRdb keeps only in-frame clonotypes and omits some of them. The table lists 130,000 to 150,000 clones, around three quarters of them singletons. V was cut by 0 bases and J by 4 bases, with 13 bases left in between. Germline lookup yields CDR1 SGHRS and CDR2 YFSETQ. The CDR3 spans 16 residues. The clonotype originates from a man between 45 and 60 years old with active or convalescent COVID-19. The sample taken for sequencing was peripheral blood. The chain links TRBV5-1 to TRBJ2-2, with a tentative D call TRBD1 (6 bases). CDR3 in DNA: TGCGCCAGCAGCTTGGAGGGCAGGGGACCCACCGGGGAGCTGTTTTTT. The encoded protein is CASSLEGRGPTGELFF.